This passage covers 27 T cell receptor beta chains from one sample sequenced in a study of blood T cells in healthy people across ages. Then a second PCR, running roughly 7 to 12 cycles, was carried out with a sample-barcoded 5' primer and a J-beta primer mix. MiXCR was run by TCRdb on the 5' RACE reads, yielding one entry per CDR3 protein. Here the sample spans hundreds of thousands of distinct CDR3 sequences, around three fifths being singletons. The sample consisted of blood. These receptors were obtained from a man in his forties in good health.

This chain connects TRBV6-2 or TRBV6-3 to TRBJ2-5, with 7 bases matching TRBD2. The ends lost 5 bases at V and 2 bases at J; junction bases unmatched: 8. The CDR3 loop spans 15 amino acids. Germline assignment: CDR1 MNHEY and CDR2 SVGEGT. The CDR3 sequence is CASSGGPGGQETQYF. CDR3 nucleotides: TGTGCCAGCAGTGGTGGCCCGGGAGGACAAGAGACCCAGTACTTC.

The genes are TRBV7-2 and TRBJ2-2; 10 bases are a match to TRBD2. CDR3 length: 14 amino acids. The V and J ends lost 6 bases and 5 bases, in that order; junction bases with no gene match: 3. Germline assignment: CDR1 SGHTA and CDR2 FQGNSA. Written as DNA, the CDR3 is TGTGCCAGCAGTCAACTAGCGGGGACCGGGGAGCTGTTTTTT. Its protein is CASSQLAGTGELFF.

This chain uses TRBV9 with TRBJ1-2; 10 positions match TRBD1. The V and J ends lost 4 bases and 1 base, in that order; junction bases with no gene match: 4. CDR3 length: 15 amino acids. CDR1 and CDR2 (germline): SGDLS, YYNGEE. The CDR3, as DNA: TGTGCCAGCAGCAGACAGGGGGCCAGTAACTATGGCTACACCTTC. This encodes CASSRQGASNYGYTF.

This clonotype was recorded only once. A much bigger clone sits one base away, suggesting this may be a read error. The chain couples TRBV10-3 to TRBJ2-7; the match to TRBD2 covers 12 bases. The J call may be mistaken, given a closer DNA end match to TRBJ2-4. Germline CDR1 reads ENHRY; CDR2 reads SYGVKD. The CDR3 runs 16 residues. CDR3 loop: CAISDPTSGGRDIQYF. As DNA, the CDR3 is TGTGCCATCAGTGACCCGACTAGCGGGGGTAGGGACATTCAGTACTTC.

The chain is built from TRBV6-2 or TRBV6-3 and TRBJ2-7, with 9 bases that match TRBD2. CDR1 and CDR2 (germline): MNHEY, SVGEGT. The CDR3 is 14 residues long. V shed 8 bases, J shed 7 bases, and the junction held 12 bases outside the gene matches. CDR3 residues: CASGFIAGAGEQYF. CDR3 bases: TGTGCCAGCGGGTTTATAGCGGGAGCGGGAGAGCAGTACTTC.

This clonotype was seen a handful of times. This rearrangement joins TRBV7-2 to TRBJ2-7; 9 bases line up with TRBD2. Germline lookup yields CDR1 SGHTA and CDR2 FQGNSA. J was trimmed by 5 bases and V by 2 bases; bases with no gene match: 10. This CDR3 is built from 16 residues. The CDR3 DNA follows: TGTGCCAGCAGCTTAATTGTCCGAGCGGGAGGTCACGAGCAGTACTTC. Encoded protein: CASSLIVRAGGHEQYF.

The chain recombines TRBV25-1 with TRBJ2-2, with TRBD2 identical over 7 bases. V lost 6 bases and J lost 7; bases outside the gene matches: 8. This CDR3 has 14 residues. The germline V gene encodes CDR1 MGHDK and CDR2 SYGVNS. CDR3 in DNA: TGTGCCAGCAGGAGGCCCGGGGGGTTCGGGGAGCTGTTTTTT. Translation gives CASRRPGGFGELFF.

This sequence joins TRBV29-1 and TRBJ2-7; D is ambiguous. Germline V CDR1 and CDR2: SQVTM, ANQGSEA. The germline V and J ends were trimmed by 1 base and 2 bases, with 12 bases remaining between them. The CDR3 has 14 residues. CDR3 nucleotides: TGCAGCGTTGAAGGCACCGAGCAAACCTACGAGCAGTACTTC. Its translation: CSVEGTEQTYEQYF.

The chain links TRBV20-1 to TRBJ2-7, with D tentatively TRBD2 (6 bases). V lost 0 bases and J 4 bases, leaving 13 bases between the germline ends. Germline lookup yields CDR1 DFQATT and CDR2 SNEGSKA (reference sequence). The CDR3 has 14 residues. CDR3 bases: TGCAGTGCTAGAGATCGGGGGAGTCAGTACGAGCAGTACTTC. Its translation is CSARDRGSQYEQYF.

The V gene is TRBV18, the J gene TRBJ2-6, with 9 bases fitting TRBD1. The trim removed 6 bases at V and 2 bases at J, leaving 8 bases unmatched. CDR3 size: 17 residues. Per germline, CDR1 KGHSH and CDR2 LQKENI. For the CDR3, the DNA is TGTGCCAGCTCCCCCCGGACAGGGGATCCTGGGGCCAACGTCCTGACTTTC. This translates into CASSPRTGDPGANVLTF.

The chain combines TRBV29-1 with TRBJ2-5; 7 nucleotides match TRBD2. CDR1 is SQVTM and CDR2 is ANQGSEA in the germline V gene. The CDR3 extends over 13 amino acids. The V gene end was trimmed by 6 bases and the J gene end by 5 bases; junction bases not matched to a gene: 9. Here the CDR3 DNA reads TGCAGCGTCGGGGCCTCGCGGGGGGAGACCCAGTACTTC. Protein sequence: CSVGASRGETQYF.

In its sample, this clonotype was seen a few times. The chain combines TRBV4-2 with TRBJ2-5, with TRBD2 matching over 8 bases. With 4 bases clipped from V and 5 bases from J, the junction kept 9 bases outside the gene matches. The CDR3 loop spans 15 amino acids. Germline lookup yields CDR1 LGHNA and CDR2 YNFKEQ. The CDR3 sequence: CASSRWAGGQETQYF. The CDR3 nucleotides are TGTGCCAGCAGCCGGTGGGCGGGAGGCCAGGAGACCCAGTACTTC.

This clonotype was seen once. The V call is TRBV5-1, the J call TRBJ2-6; D remains ambiguous. Per germline, CDR1 SGHRS and CDR2 YFSETQ. The CDR3 extends over 16 amino acids. The V end lost 0 bases, the J end lost 0 bases, and 7 bases lay between the germline ends. As DNA, the CDR3 is TGCGCCAGCAGCTTGGTGCAGAACTCTGGGGCCAACGTCCTGACTTTC. This sequence encodes CASSLVQNSGANVLTF.

The V call is TRBV20-1, the J call TRBJ2-4; TRBD2 agrees at 11 bases. J was trimmed by 6 bases and V by 5 bases; bases with no gene match: 15. CDR1 DFQATT and CDR2 SNEGSKA come from the germline V gene (reference sequence). CDR3 size: 17 residues. CDR3 sequence reads: CSAAYRSLAGGLNIQYF. The CDR3 DNA follows: TGCAGTGCTGCCTACCGATCTCTAGCGGGGGGTTTAAACATTCAGTACTTC.

A few counts support this clonotype. The chain recombines TRBV28 with TRBJ2-7; TRBD1 aligns across 9 bases. Trimming cost V 5 bases and J 1 base; bases outside gene matches: 12. CDR1 is MDHEN and CDR2 is SYDVKM in the germline V gene. The CDR3 totals 17 residues. The CDR3 sequence is CASSIGSWDRASYEQYF. The CDR3 DNA sequence: TGTGCCAGCAGTATTGGGAGTTGGGACAGGGCGTCCTACGAGCAGTACTTC.

The table lists this clonotype with a few counts. In nucleotides, the CDR3 is TGTGCCACCAGCAGACGACGAAACCTAGCGGGGGAAGAGACCCAGTACTTC. It yields the protein CATSRRRNLAGEETQYF. The chain is built from TRBV15 and TRBJ2-5; 10 nucleotides line up with TRBD2. Germline CDR1 reads LNHNV; CDR2 reads YYDKDF (reference sequence). The junction had 9 bases not matched to a gene; V was cut back by 2 bases and J by 3 bases. The CDR3 has 17 residues.

J is TRBJ1-2 and V is TRBV29-1; tentatively, D is TRBD1 (6 bases). Germline V CDR1 and CDR2: SQVTM, ANQGSEA. The CDR3 sequence is 13 residues long. Trimming removed 6 bases at V and 6 bases at J, with 17 bases between. CDR3 in amino acids: CSVGDGNRDGYTF. CDR3 nucleotides: TGCAGCGTCGGCGACGGAAACAGGGATGGCTACACCTTC. The full variable domain, in which reference TRBV29-1 and TRBJ1-2 provide the parts outside the CDR3, is SAVISQKPSRDICQRGTSLTIQCQVDSQVTMMFWYRQQPGQSLTLIATANQGSEATYESGFVIDKFPISRPNLTFSTLTVSNMSPEDSSIYLCSVGDGNRDGYTFGSGTRLTVV.

This clonotype appeared a few times. V is TRBV6-5 and J is TRBJ1-1; 7 nucleotides align to TRBD1. Germline loops: CDR1 MNHEY, CDR2 SVGAGI. The V and J ends lost 7 bases and 1 base, in that order; junction bases with no gene match: 9. This CDR3 has 15 residues. CDR3 amino acids: CASKVDGQENTEAFF. DNA for the CDR3: TGTGCCAGCAAAGTCGATGGACAGGAGAACACTGAAGCTTTCTTT.

This clonotype was seen only a few times. This chain uses TRBV29-1 with TRBJ2-1, with D possibly matching TRBD2 (6 bases). Trimming shortened V by 6 bases and J by 3 bases, and 21 bases separated the two germline ends. Germline values: CDR1 SQVTM, CDR2 ANQGSEA. The CDR3 is 16 amino acids. The CDR3 nucleotides are TGCAGCGTCGGGGGTATGAAGGCAAGAAGCTACAATGAGCAGTTCTTC. Translation: CSVGGMKARSYNEQFF.

This clonotype was counted a single time. The chain employs TRBV7-2 and TRBJ2-1, with a possible D match to TRBD2 (7 bases). Germline lookup yields CDR1 SGHTA and CDR2 FQGNSA. This CDR3 has 12 amino acids. V shed 8 bases and J shed 10 bases, with 15 bases lying between them. CDR3 in amino acids: CASGQRGYEQFF. The CDR3 DNA sequence: TGTGCCAGCGGACAGCGGGGCTACGAGCAGTTCTTC.

This clonotype was detected a few times. The chain is built from TRBV12-3 or TRBV12-4 and TRBJ2-2, with a tentative D call TRBD2 (6 bases). The germline V and J ends were trimmed by 3 bases and 2 bases, with 10 bases remaining between them. CDR3 length: 15 residues. This CDR3 is CASSFAGRNTGELFF. CDR3 coding DNA: TGTGCCAGCAGTTTTGCGGGGCGTAACACCGGGGAGCTGTTTTTT.

This clonotype was counted a few times. The J gene is TRBJ2-7, the V gene TRBV12-3 or TRBV12-4, with 8 bases identical to TRBD2. The DNA end favors TRBJ2-5, so the J call may be wrong. CDR3 size: 15 residues. The CDR3 loop is CASSRLALAQETQYF. CDR3 sequence (DNA): TGTGCCAGCAGCCGACTAGCGCTCGCTCAAGAGACCCAGTACTTC.

The chain recombines TRBV7-9 with TRBJ1-4, with 9 bases lining up with TRBD1. Germline CDR1 and CDR2: SEHNR and FQNEAQ (reference sequence). The trim removed 4 bases at V and 6 bases at J, leaving 6 bases unmatched. There are 15 residues in the CDR3. The CDR3 reads CASSSQGAVDEKLFF. The CDR3 coding sequence is TGTGCCAGCAGCTCACAGGGGGCCGTTGATGAAAAACTGTTTTTT.

The chain carries TRBV7-2 and TRBJ2-3, with D uncertain. Germline V gene sequence: CDR1 SGHTA, CDR2 FQGNSA. V was shortened by 5 bases and J by 6 bases, with 12 bases between the two germline ends. The CDR3 loop spans 13 amino acids. CDR3 DNA sequence: TGTGCCAGCAGCGCAAGCGCGTGGGATACGCAGTATTTT. It yields the protein CASSASAWDTQYF.

The genes are TRBV4-2 and TRBJ2-7, with D maybe TRBD1 (5 bases). V lost 5 bases to trimming and J lost 0 bases, with 14 bases between them. The germline gives CDR1 LGHNA, CDR2 YNFKEQ. This CDR3 contains 15 residues. CDR3 DNA: TGTGCCAGCAGCTCCCGGACACATAGCTCCTACGAGCAGTACTTC. Protein product: CASSSRTHSSYEQYF.

The V call is TRBV29-1, the J call TRBJ2-3; D could derive from TRBD1 or TRBD2 (5 bases each). Trimming removed 3 bases from V and 5 bases from J, with 12 bases in between. The CDR3 totals 13 residues. Germline CDR1 SQVTM, CDR2 ANQGSEA. The CDR3 DNA reads as TGCAGCGTTGACAGGGTCGGAGGAGATACGCAGTATTTT. Protein: CSVDRVGGDTQYF.

This chain uses TRBV21-1 with TRBJ1-6; the DNA was not used to check the table's D call, TRBD1. TRBV21-1 represents a pseudogene. The CDR3 contains 17 residues. Written as DNA, the CDR3 is TGTGCCAGCAGCAAAGCCCGGCAGACTAAGGGGGGCAGGGCCCTCCACTTT. The encoded protein is CASSKARQTKGGRALHF.